What follows are 22 T cell receptor beta chains derived from one specimen sequenced in a study of tumor-infiltrating lymphocytes in oesophageal squamous cell carcinoma (TCRdb year 2016). Libraries were constructed by PCR. For sequencing, an Illumina HiSeq 2000 was employed. The public sequencing data were trimmed at Q25 with fastp and processed into clonotypes with MiXCR by TCRdb, which kept only in-frame beta chains. Merged by CDR3 protein, the rows form single entries marked with the most common genes and DNA. Within this sample are 9,000 to 13,000 distinct CDR3 sequences, with over 50% of them counted one time only. The ten largest clones capture just under 35% of the sample. Material for sequencing was esophageal tumor tissue. These receptors came from a male donor with esophageal squamous cell carcinoma.

Concerning this clonotype itself: It is likely a read error, because the conserved phenylalanine at the end of the CDR3 is missing. The limits of the CDR3 on the DNA are not certain, so only TCRdb's listed CDR3 is given. The chain uses TRBV7-2 and TRBJ2-1; the DNA was not used to check the table's D call, TRBD2. Germline V lookup: CDR1 SGHTA, CDR2 FQGNSA. The CDR3 is 15 residues long, counting both termini. CDR3 sequence reads: CASSSREESEQYFGN.

CDR3 amino acids: CASSATYSNHEQYF. CDR3 DNA sequence: TGTGCCAGCAGTGCGACCTACAGTAACCATGAGCAGTACTTC. V is TRBV6-6 and J is TRBJ2-1; D not certain. Near its end, the DNA agrees better with TRBJ2-7, so the J call may be wrong. Per germline, CDR1 MNHNY and CDR2 SVGAGI (reference sequence). The CDR3 runs 14 residues.

This clonotype was found many times. The chain is built from TRBV10-1 and TRBJ2-7, with D possibly TRBD2 on 5 matching bases. The CDR3 is made up of 13 amino acids. Germline CDR1 and CDR2: WNHNN and SYGVQD (reference sequence). The ends were cut back, 0 bases at V and 5 bases at J, with 8 bases in the middle. CDR3 loop: CASSESGGDEQYF. For the CDR3, the DNA is TGCGCCAGCAGTGAGTCTGGAGGAGACGAGCAGTACTTC.

Only a few counts were recorded for this clonotype. The J gene is TRBJ2-1, the V gene TRBV7-3; D not certain. The CDR3 runs to 14 residues. Germline V gene data show CDR1 as SGHTA and CDR2 as FQGTGA. V was trimmed by 0 bases and J by 3 bases, leaving 6 bases between them. DNA for the CDR3: TGTGCCAGCAGCTTAACTGCAGACTACAATGAGCAGTTCTTC. Translation: CASSLTADYNEQFF.

The CDR3 nucleotides read TGTGCCAGCAGAGACAGGGGGAAGGGCACAGATACGCAGTATTTT. Translation gives CASRDRGKGTDTQYF. The chain carries TRBV6-2 or TRBV6-3 and TRBJ2-3, with 9 bases identical to TRBD1. Germline V CDR1 and CDR2: MNHEY, SVGEGT. The CDR3 loop spans 15 amino acids. Germline trimming cut 6 bases from V and 1 base from J; bases unmatched to any gene: 5.

Worth noting for this clonotype: A read error may produce the germline difference seen at one junction end. The chain has TRBV7-7 and TRBJ2-5; a possible D gene is TRBD2 (5 bases). Germline V CDR1 and CDR2: SSHAT, FNYEAQ (reference sequence). The CDR3 length is 14 residues. For the CDR3, the DNA is TGTGCTAGCAGCCCATCGGGGATACAAGAGACCCAGTACTTC. The encoded protein is CASSPSGIQETQYF.

The chain joins TRBV12-3 or TRBV12-4 to TRBJ2-3; the D gene is possibly TRBD1 (5 bases). Matching the DNA end better, TRBJ2-7 makes the J call doubtful. This CDR3 has 12 residues. CDR3 coding DNA: TGTGCCAGCAGCGCAGGGCCGTACGAGCAGTACTTC. This encodes CASSAGPYEQYF.

This clonotype was found many times. One end of the junction does not line up with germline, which may come from a read error. J is TRBJ2-3 and V is TRBV7-7; no clear D. This CDR3 is 13 amino acids long. Germline V lookup: CDR1 SSHAT, CDR2 FNYEAQ (reference sequence). The CDR3 bases are TGTGCTAGCAGCTTTACTAACACAGATACGCAGTATTTT. Amino acids: CASSFTNTDTQYF.

This clonotype counts as medium-sized. This chain links TRBV7-3 with TRBJ2-4, with D perhaps being TRBD1 or TRBD2 (6 bases each). The CDR3 extends over 14 amino acids. Trimming took off 3 bases at V and 9 bases at J, with 15 bases between the two ends. Germline V gene lookup returns CDR1 SGHTA and CDR2 FQGTGA. The CDR3 is CASSFEGGRGIQYF. CDR3 DNA sequence: TGTGCCAGCAGCTTTGAAGGGGGGCGGGGCATTCAGTACTTC.

In this sample, this clonotype turned up many times. The chain is built from TRBV7-3 and TRBJ2-7, with TRBD1 matching 9 bases. The CDR3 extends over 15 amino acids. V was pared by 1 base and J by 5 bases, with 6 bases of the junction left unmatched. The germline gives CDR1 SGHTA, CDR2 FQGTGA. The CDR3 here is CASSLNWGQGNEQYF. CDR3 DNA: TGTGCCAGCAGCTTAAACTGGGGACAGGGAAACGAGCAGTACTTC.

This clonotype has a count of ten or more. The rearrangement uses TRBV19 and TRBJ2-5; D ambiguous. The V gene lost 6 bases and the J gene lost 0 bases, with 5 bases spanning the gap. Germline V gene data show CDR1 as LNHDA and CDR2 as SQIVND (reference sequence). CDR3 length: 12 residues. This CDR3 is CASRRNQETQYF. DNA of the CDR3: TGTGCCAGTAGACGGAACCAAGAGACCCAGTACTTC.

The J gene is TRBJ1-2, the V gene TRBV19; 7 bases fit TRBD1. V shed 3 bases, J shed 8 bases, and the junction held 6 bases outside the gene matches. Germline-derived CDR1 and CDR2 are LNHDA and SQIVND (reference sequence). This CDR3 contains 13 residues. This CDR3 is CASSMGTVRGYTF. The CDR3, as DNA: TGTGCCAGTAGTATGGGGACAGTTAGGGGCTACACCTTC.

This clonotype occurred a few times. The junction shows a germline mismatch at one end, possibly a read error. V and J are TRBV7-6 and TRBJ2-7; no clear D gene. Germline CDR1 and CDR2: SGHVS and FNYEAQ. The CDR3 spans 12 residues. CDR3 sequence reads: CASSHLESPLHF. The CDR3 DNA reads as TGTGCCAGCAGTCACTTGGAATCACCCCTCCACTTC.

The rearrangement links TRBV12-3 or TRBV12-4 to TRBJ2-1, with D possibly called TRBD1 or TRBD2 (7 bases each). This CDR3 comprises 12 residues. V dropped 7 bases and J dropped 13 bases, with 17 bases sitting between them. The CDR3 DNA is TGTGCCAGCAACTGGGAGGGGGCAACCCAGTTCTTC. It yields the protein CASNWEGATQFF.

V usage is TRBV7-2 and J usage is TRBJ1-5; perhaps TRBD1 as D (5 bases). The CDR3 spans 15 residues. From germline, CDR1 is SGHTA and CDR2 FQGNSA. V was pared by 0 bases and J by 1 base, with 7 bases between. For the CDR3, the DNA is TGTGCCAGCAGCTTAGCCCAGGGAAGCAATCAGCCCCAGCATTTT. Protein sequence: CASSLAQGSNQPQHF.

V is TRBV10-1 and J is TRBJ2-1; TRBD2 is a possible D gene (5 bases). The J call may be incorrect, as the DNA end agrees better with TRBJ2-7. Per germline, CDR1 WNHNN and CDR2 SYGVQD (reference sequence). The CDR3 has 15 residues. CDR3 amino acids: CASSDGGPSYNEQYF. As DNA, the CDR3 is TGCGCCAGCAGTGATGGCGGGCCCTCCTACAATGAGCAGTACTTC.

V usage is TRBV24-1 and J usage is TRBJ2-4, with D tentatively TRBD1 (6 bases). The V gene's germline CDR1 is KGHDR and CDR2 SFDVKD. This CDR3 has 15 residues. V was trimmed by 4 bases and J by 13 bases, leaving 22 bases between them. The CDR3 reads CATSDQTGSYNEQYF. In nucleotides, the CDR3 is TGTGCCACCAGTGACCAGACAGGCTCCTACAATGAGCAGTACTTC.

This clonotype was seen once. The rearrangement uses TRBV7-8 and TRBJ2-1; 9 bases align to TRBD2. The end of the DNA aligns better with TRBJ2-7, so the J call may be wrong. The length of the CDR3 is 15 residues. Germline lookup yields CDR1 SGHVS and CDR2 FQNEAQ. The CDR3 DNA sequence: TGTGCCAGCAGCCCGCGCGAGGCGGGAGGGATTGAGCAGTACTTC. Translated, it gives CASSPREAGGIEQYF.

A word on this clonotype: Mismatch with germline at one junction end may stem from a read error. DNA for the CDR3: TGTGCCAGCACCGGTGGGACCCCCTACAATGAGCAGTTATTC. Its translation is CASTGGTPYNEQLF. The chain combines TRBV27 with TRBJ2-4; the D gene could be TRBD1 or TRBD2 (5 bases each). The V gene's germline CDR1 is MNHEY and CDR2 SMNVEV (reference sequence). This CDR3 has 14 amino acids.

CDR3 in amino acids: CASGGRPTTDTQYF. CDR3 bases: TGTGCCTCCGGGGGGAGACCCACAACAGATACGCAGTATTTT. This sequence joins TRBV7-2 and TRBJ2-3; TRBD2 aligns across 7 bases. V was pared by 11 bases and J by 3 bases, with 11 bases of the junction left unmatched. The CDR3 contains 14 residues. CDR1 and CDR2 (germline): SGHTA, FQGNSA.

This clonotype came up many times. This chain joins TRBV7-2 and TRBJ2-1, with D perhaps given as TRBD1 or TRBD2 (5 bases each). V dropped 5 bases and J dropped 7 bases, with 12 bases sitting between them. Germline V gives CDR1 SGHTA, CDR2 FQGNSA. The CDR3 extends over 13 amino acids. In DNA, the CDR3 is TGTGCCAGCAGCCATACGTGGGGGAATGAGCAGTTCTTC. Its translation is CASSHTWGNEQFF. Full variable domain (remainder filled in from reference TRBV7-2 and TRBJ2-1): GAGVSQSPSNKVTEKGKDVELRCDPISGHTALYWYRQSLGQGLEFLIYFQGNSAPDKSGLPSDRFSAERTGGSVSTLTIQRTQQEDSAVYLCASSHTWGNEQFFGPGTRLTVL.

The V call is TRBV7-2, the J call TRBJ2-1; 8 bases map to TRBD1. Judging by the DNA end, TRBJ2-5 fits better; the J call may be wrong. Germline V gene sequence: CDR1 SGHTA, CDR2 FQGNSA. The CDR3 has 15 amino acids. The CDR3 region has the DNA TGTGCCAGCAGCTTAGGGACAGGGAGCCAAGAGACCCAGTACTTC. Translation gives CASSLGTGSQETQYF.